The next 16 T cell receptor beta chains were all read from a single sample in a study of blood T cell repertoires in COVID-19. The protocol was immunoSEQ multiplex PCR, while the TCRdb copy is restricted to in-frame clones and leaves out a portion. This table holds roughly 220,000 clones, 85% found once. Sequencing was performed on peripheral blood. Receptors were obtained from a man aged 50-60 years who had recovered from COVID-19.

The V call is TRBV5-1, the J call TRBJ2-7, with unresolved D. The CDR3 is 14 residues long. The V end lost 4 bases, the J end lost 2 bases, and 13 bases lay between the germline ends. CDR1 and CDR2 from the germline V gene are SGHRS and YFSETQ. The CDR3 is CASSLRTGPYEQYF. For the CDR3, the DNA is TGCGCCAGCAGCCTTCGTACTGGGCCCTACGAGCAGTACTTC. Complete variable domain (other parts from reference TRBV5-1 and TRBJ2-7): KAGVTQTPRYLIKTRGQQVTLSCSPISGHRSVSWYQQTPGQGLQFLFEYFSETQRNKGNFPGRFSGRQFSNSRSEMNVSTLELGDSALYLCASSLRTGPYEQYFGPGTRLTVT.

This clone was recorded once. In nucleotides, the CDR3 is TGTGCCAGCAGTTTGACAACAGGGCCCTATGGCTACACCTTC. Translating it yields CASSLTTGPYGYTF. The chain uses TRBV28 and TRBJ1-2; tentatively, D is TRBD1 (6 bases). Germline values: CDR1 MDHEN, CDR2 SYDVKM. The CDR3 contains 14 residues. V shed 3 bases and J shed 4 bases, with 12 bases lying between them.

This CDR3 reads CASSLSYEQFF. In DNA, the CDR3 is TGTGCCAGCAGCTTATCCTATGAGCAGTTCTTC. The chain carries TRBV7-2 and TRBJ2-1; D is unresolved. The germline V gene has CDR1 SGHTA and CDR2 FQGNSA. V was cut by 2 bases and J by 8 bases, with 4 bases left in between. The CDR3 spans 11 residues.

This clone was recorded once. The chain is built from TRBV12-3 or TRBV12-4 and TRBJ1-1, with no clear D. This CDR3 comprises 13 residues. Trimming removed 6 bases at V and 1 base at J, with 9 bases between. The CDR3 nucleotides read TGTGCCAGCAGCTTCACACAGAACACTGAAGCTTTCTTT. Translation: CASSFTQNTEAFF.

V and J are TRBV3-1 (or the pseudogene TRBV3-2) and TRBJ2-7; D may be TRBD1 (5 bases). There are 14 residues in the CDR3. Trimming pared 2 bases from V and 6 bases from J, leaving 14 bases between. Germline V lookup: CDR1 LGHDT, CDR2 YNNKEL (reference sequence). The CDR3 DNA follows: TGTGCCAGCAGCCAACTCGTCAGGGTGGGCGAGCAGTACTTC. It specifies CASSQLVRVGEQYF.

CDR3 sequence: CASSLVGRRTEAFF. The CDR3 DNA reads TGCGCCAGCAGCTTGGTGGGGCGTAGGACTGAAGCTTTCTTT. V usage is TRBV5-1 and J usage is TRBJ1-1; perhaps TRBD1 as D (5 bases). In germline, CDR1 is SGHRS, CDR2 YFSETQ. Trimming shortened V by 0 bases and J by 5 bases, and 11 bases separated the two germline ends. The CDR3 extends over 14 amino acids.

This sequence joins TRBV19 and TRBJ2-7; 7 positions match TRBD1. The CDR3 runs to 16 residues. The germline V gene encodes CDR1 LNHDA and CDR2 SQIVND (reference sequence). V was pared by 5 bases and J by 5 bases, with 15 bases of the junction left unmatched. The CDR3 here is CASSSRGQMPAHEQYF. CDR3 DNA: TGTGCCAGTAGTTCCAGGGGACAGATGCCTGCTCACGAGCAGTACTTC.

This sequence joins TRBV27 and TRBJ2-7; perhaps TRBD1 as D (6 bases). Trimming cost V 4 bases and J 2 bases, with 9 bases left between them. The germline gives CDR1 MNHEY, CDR2 SMNVEV (reference sequence). This CDR3 has 13 amino acids. CDR3 amino acids: CASSWAGAYEQYF. CDR3 nucleotides: TGTGCCAGCAGTTGGGCAGGGGCCTACGAGCAGTACTTC.

The chain uses TRBV6-5 and TRBJ2-7; D may be TRBD2 (6 bases). The V gene lost 5 bases and the J gene lost 3 bases, with 11 bases spanning the gap. Germline V lookup: CDR1 MNHEY, CDR2 SVGAGI. The CDR3 runs 13 residues. CDR3 protein: CASSRGTFYEQYF. Written as DNA, the CDR3 is TGTGCCAGCAGTCGCGGGACTTTCTACGAGCAGTACTTC.

The chain recombines TRBV2 with TRBJ2-5; tentative D call: TRBD1 (6 bases). V was trimmed by 5 bases and J by 0 bases, leaving 13 bases between them. The CDR3 length is 15 residues. Germline lookup yields CDR1 SNHLY and CDR2 FYNNEI. CDR3 in DNA: TGTGCCAGCAGTCTAGACAGGTCGTACCAAGAGACCCAGTACTTC. As protein: CASSLDRSYQETQYF.

The V gene is TRBV6-5, the J gene TRBJ1-2, with TRBD1 matching over 7 bases. The CDR3 contains 13 residues. V lost 6 bases and J lost 4; bases outside the gene matches: 5. CDR1 MNHEY and CDR2 SVGAGI come from the germline V gene. The CDR3 loop is CASRATGFYGYTF. CDR3 DNA sequence: TGTGCCAGCAGAGCGACAGGGTTCTATGGCTACACCTTC.

The V and J genes are TRBV19 and TRBJ2-2; no definite D call. This CDR3 contains 14 residues. Germline V CDR1 and CDR2: LNHDA, SQIVND (reference sequence). V was clipped by 3 bases and J by 5 bases, with 10 bases between them. In DNA form, the CDR3 reads TGTGCCAGTAGTATCGTCACGGTAACCGGGGAGCTGTTTTTT. This codes for CASSIVTVTGELFF.

The chain uses TRBV5-1 and TRBJ2-2; the match to TRBD2 covers 12 bases. The germline V gene encodes CDR1 SGHRS and CDR2 YFSETQ. Losses at the gene ends were 7 bases for V and 1 base for J; bases not matched to a gene: 2. This CDR3 has 15 amino acids. CDR3 region: CASSTSGRNTGELFF. Here the CDR3 DNA reads TGCGCCAGCTCGACTAGCGGGAGGAACACCGGGGAGCTGTTTTTT.

The chain employs TRBV29-1 and TRBJ2-1, with TRBD2 as a possible D gene (6 bases). Trimming pared 5 bases from V and 2 bases from J, leaving 13 bases between. The CDR3 sequence is 14 residues long. The V gene's germline CDR1 is SQVTM and CDR2 ANQGSEA. CDR3 bases: TGCAGCGTTCTAAGGGGCGGGACCTACAATGAGCAGTTCTTC. It encodes CSVLRGGTYNEQFF.

This sequence joins TRBV14 and TRBJ1-4; 9 bases are a match to TRBD1. The CDR3 is 16 amino acids. Per germline, CDR1 SGHDN and CDR2 FVKESK. With V trimmed by 3 bases and J by 8 bases, 10 bases remained unmatched. In DNA, the CDR3 is TGTGCCAGCAGCCAGGACTTACAGGGGGCAGGGGAAAAACTGTTTTTT. Its translation is CASSQDLQGAGEKLFF.

This clone showed up just once. The chain links TRBV15 to TRBJ1-5; 8 nucleotides match TRBD1. Looked up from germline, CDR1 is LNHNV and CDR2 is YYDKDF (reference sequence). With V trimmed by 4 bases and J by 5 bases, 4 bases remained unmatched. The CDR3 sequence is 14 residues long. The CDR3 bases are TGTGCCACCAGCATATACAGGGGGGATCAGCCCCAGCATTTT. Translating gives CATSIYRGDQPQHF.